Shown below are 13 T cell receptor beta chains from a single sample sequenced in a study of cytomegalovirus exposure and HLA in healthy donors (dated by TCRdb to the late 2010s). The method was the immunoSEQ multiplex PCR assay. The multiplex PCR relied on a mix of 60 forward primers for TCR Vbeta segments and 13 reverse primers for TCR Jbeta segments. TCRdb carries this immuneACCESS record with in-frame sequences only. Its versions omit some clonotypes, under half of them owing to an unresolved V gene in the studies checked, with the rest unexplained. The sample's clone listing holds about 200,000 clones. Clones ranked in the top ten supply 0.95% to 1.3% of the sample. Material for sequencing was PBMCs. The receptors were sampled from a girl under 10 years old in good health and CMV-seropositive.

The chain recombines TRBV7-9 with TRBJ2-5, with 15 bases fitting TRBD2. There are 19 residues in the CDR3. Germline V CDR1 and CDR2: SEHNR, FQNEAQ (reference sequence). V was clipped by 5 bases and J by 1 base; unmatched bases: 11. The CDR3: CASSHRQGLAGGSQETQYF. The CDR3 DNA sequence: TGTGCCAGCAGCCACCGGCAGGGACTAGCGGGAGGATCCCAAGAGACCCAGTACTTC.

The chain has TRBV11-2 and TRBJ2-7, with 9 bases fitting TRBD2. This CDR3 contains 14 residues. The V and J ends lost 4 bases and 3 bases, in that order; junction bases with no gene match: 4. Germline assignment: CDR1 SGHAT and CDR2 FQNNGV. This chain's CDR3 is CASSSLAGSYEQYF. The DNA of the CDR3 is TGTGCCAGCAGCTCCCTAGCGGGGAGCTACGAGCAGTACTTC.

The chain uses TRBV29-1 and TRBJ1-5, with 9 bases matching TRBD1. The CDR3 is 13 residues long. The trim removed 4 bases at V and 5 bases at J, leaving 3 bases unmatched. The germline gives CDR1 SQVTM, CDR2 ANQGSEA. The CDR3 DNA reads TGCAGCGTTGGGAGGGACAGGGATCAGCCCCAGCATTTT. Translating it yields CSVGRDRDQPQHF.

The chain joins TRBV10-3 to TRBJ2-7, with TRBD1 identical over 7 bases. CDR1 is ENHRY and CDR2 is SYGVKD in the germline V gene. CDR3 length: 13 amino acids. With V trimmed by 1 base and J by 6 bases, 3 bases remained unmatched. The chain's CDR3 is CAISEFNRGEQYF. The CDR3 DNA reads TGTGCCATCAGTGAGTTCAACAGGGGCGAGCAGTACTTC.

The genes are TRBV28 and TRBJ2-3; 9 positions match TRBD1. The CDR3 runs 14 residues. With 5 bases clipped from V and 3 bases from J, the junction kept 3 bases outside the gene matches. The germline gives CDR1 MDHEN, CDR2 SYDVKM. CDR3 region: CASSGTGWTDTQYF. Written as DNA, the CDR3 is TGTGCCAGCAGTGGGACAGGGTGGACAGATACGCAGTATTTT.

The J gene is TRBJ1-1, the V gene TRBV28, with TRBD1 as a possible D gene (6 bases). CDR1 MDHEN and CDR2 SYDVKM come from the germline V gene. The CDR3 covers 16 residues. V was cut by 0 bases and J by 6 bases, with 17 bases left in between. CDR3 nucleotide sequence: TGTGCCAGCAGTTTATGGGGCAGGGGTATCTCATCTGAAGCTTTCTTT. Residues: CASSLWGRGISSEAFF. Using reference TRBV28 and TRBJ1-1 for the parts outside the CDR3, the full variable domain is DVKVTQSSRYLVKRTGEKVFLECVQDMDHENMFWYRQDPGLGLRLIYFSYDVKMKEKGDIPEGYSVSREKKERFSLILESASTNQTSMYLCASSLWGRGISSEAFFGQGTRLTVV.

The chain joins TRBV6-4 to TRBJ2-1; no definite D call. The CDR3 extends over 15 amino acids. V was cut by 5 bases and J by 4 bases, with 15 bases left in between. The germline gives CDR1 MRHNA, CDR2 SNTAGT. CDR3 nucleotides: TGTGCCAGCAGTCCTTTTGCGGCCTCATACAATGAGCAGTTCTTC. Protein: CASSPFAASYNEQFF.

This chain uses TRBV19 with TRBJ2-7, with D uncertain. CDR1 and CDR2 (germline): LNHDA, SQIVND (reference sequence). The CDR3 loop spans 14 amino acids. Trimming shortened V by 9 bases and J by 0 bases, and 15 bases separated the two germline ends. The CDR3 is CASLLAGSSYEQYF. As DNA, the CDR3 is TGTGCCAGCCTACTGGCAGGTAGCTCCTACGAGCAGTACTTC.

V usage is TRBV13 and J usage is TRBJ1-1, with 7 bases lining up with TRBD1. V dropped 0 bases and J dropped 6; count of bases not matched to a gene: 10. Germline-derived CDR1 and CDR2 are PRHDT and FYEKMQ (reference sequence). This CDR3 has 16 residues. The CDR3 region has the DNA TGTGCCAGCAGCTTAGGCGCCCGGACAGGCGGGGCTGAAGCTTTCTTT. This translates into CASSLGARTGGAEAFF.

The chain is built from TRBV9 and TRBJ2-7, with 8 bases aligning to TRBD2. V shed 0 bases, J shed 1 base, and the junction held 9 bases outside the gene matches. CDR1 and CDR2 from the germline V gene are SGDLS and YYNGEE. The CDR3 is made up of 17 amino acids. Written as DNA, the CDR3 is TGTGCCAGCAGCGTAGCTCCAGCGGGAGATGGGTCCTACGAGCAGTACTTC. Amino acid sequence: CASSVAPAGDGSYEQYF.

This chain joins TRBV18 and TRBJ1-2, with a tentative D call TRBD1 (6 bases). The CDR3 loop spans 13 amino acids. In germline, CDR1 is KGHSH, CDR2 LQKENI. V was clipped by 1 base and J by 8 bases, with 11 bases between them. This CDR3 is CASSPLSGDGYTF. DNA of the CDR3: TGTGCCAGCTCACCACTCTCAGGGGACGGCTACACCTTC.

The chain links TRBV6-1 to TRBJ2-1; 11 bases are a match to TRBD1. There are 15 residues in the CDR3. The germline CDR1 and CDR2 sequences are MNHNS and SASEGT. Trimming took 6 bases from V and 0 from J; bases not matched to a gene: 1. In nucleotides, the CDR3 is TGTGCCAGCAGGGGGACAGGGGGCTCCTACAATGAGCAGTTCTTC. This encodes CASRGTGGSYNEQFF.

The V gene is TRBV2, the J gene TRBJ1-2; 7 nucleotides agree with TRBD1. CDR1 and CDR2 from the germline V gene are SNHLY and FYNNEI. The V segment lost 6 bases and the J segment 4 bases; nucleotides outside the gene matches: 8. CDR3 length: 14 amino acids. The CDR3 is CASREGQIPYGYTF. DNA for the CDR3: TGTGCCAGCAGAGAGGGACAGATCCCCTATGGCTACACCTTC. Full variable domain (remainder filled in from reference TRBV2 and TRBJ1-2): EPEVTQTPSHQVTQMGQEVILRCVPISNHLYFYWYRQILGQKVEFLVSFYNNEISEKSEIFDDQFSVERPDGSNFTLKIRSTKLEDSAMYFCASREGQIPYGYTFGSGTRLTVV.